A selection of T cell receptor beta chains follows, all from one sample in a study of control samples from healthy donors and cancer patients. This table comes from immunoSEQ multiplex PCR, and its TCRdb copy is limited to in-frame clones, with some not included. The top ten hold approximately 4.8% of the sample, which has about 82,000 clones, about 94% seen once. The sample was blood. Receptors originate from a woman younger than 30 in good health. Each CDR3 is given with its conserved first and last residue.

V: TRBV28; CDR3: CASSLGRSPLHF
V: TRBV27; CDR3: CASSEDIRDSNQPQHF
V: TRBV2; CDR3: CASKGGSNEKLFF
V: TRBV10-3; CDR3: CAIGASYNEQFF
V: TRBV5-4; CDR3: CASRYQEGLLAYGYTF
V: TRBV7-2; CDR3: CASSWGGRSTDTQYF
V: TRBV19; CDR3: CASSIGPYYEQYF
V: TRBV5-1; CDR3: CASSLGVAAQETQYF
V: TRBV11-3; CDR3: CASSLVRASEAFF
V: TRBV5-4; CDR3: CASSSMGQRNTGELFF
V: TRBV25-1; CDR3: CASSEDPVGREGNTQYF